This T cell receptor beta chain was identified in a study of blood T cell repertoires in COVID-19. Study-level background: Sites across the United States, Italy and Spain contributed samples from acute and convalescent COVID-19. The analysed material was cDNA or gDNA that came from T cells, B-cell-depleted T cells, or PBMCs.

Original data processing: The assay estimated nucleated cells by amplifying reference gene primers. Assay: immunoSEQ multiplex PCR; the TCRdb copy retains only in-frame clones and omits some. V and J calls and clone size come straight from that table; D and trimming were deduced from the DNA. The table lists about 220,000 clones, 80% of them singletons, with 5.5% to 8.5% in the top ten. V lost 3 bases, J lost 3 bases, and 4 bases stayed unmatched. This CDR3 has 14 amino acids. Germline CDR1 MNHEY, CDR2 SMNVEV (reference sequence). This TCR was sampled from a woman between 70 and 85 years old with acute or convalescent COVID-19. This chain uses TRBV27 with TRBJ2-5, with 7 nucleotides matching TRBD1. Sequencing was done on a sample of peripheral blood. CDR3 sequence (DNA): TGTGCCAGCAGTTTCCGCGACAGGGAAGAGACCCAGTACTTC. It yields the protein CASSFRDREETQYF.